The clone carrying this T cell receptor (beta chain) was counted at least ten times. The target antigen is unknown. Clinical symptoms, serum thyroxine, TRAb, thyroid ultrasound and orbital computed tomography informed diagnoses. Using more than 8 ml of fresh peripheral blood, PBMCs were prepared. The source of the sample is a study of T cells in Graves' hyperthyroidism and ophthalmopathy. V was trimmed by 3 bases and J by 6 bases, leaving 28 bases between them. The CDR3 is 18 residues long. CDR1 is SGHRS and CDR2 is YFSETQ in the germline V gene. Study-wide results and limits: Among clonotypes expanded in thyroid above 0.001, most were also found in blood.

Amplification of TCR beta CDR3 regions was performed using RNA transcripts as template. The TCR CDR3 was amplified in a first-round RT-PCR using the HTBI primer set. TCRdb re-called the multiplex PCR reads with MiXCR, one entry per CDR3 protein. The sample includes about 640,000 distinct CDR3 sequences, around 13% of them seen just once. This receptor was obtained from a woman aged 50 to 60 with Graves' ophthalmopathy. The chain is built from TRBV5-1 and TRBJ2-7; D assignment may be TRBD1 or TRBD2 (6 bases each). Sequenced: blood. CDR3 nucleotide sequence: TGCGCCAGCAGCTCCACGCTAACAGGGAGGAGGGGGACGGGCGAGCAGTACTTC. Protein sequence: CASSSTLTGRRGTGEQYF.